This T cell receptor beta chain was identified during a study of regulatory T cells in long-lasting Graves disease. Both iRepertoire HTBI primers and Arm-PCR of CDR3 regions were used to build the TCR beta libraries. One entry per CDR3 protein, called by TCRdb with MiXCR from the multiplex PCR reads. The sample includes about 460,000 distinct CDR3 sequences, around a fifth of them seen just once. Germline loops: CDR1 SGDLS, CDR2 YYNGEE. With 4 bases removed from V and 0 bases from J, the gap between germline ends came to 11 bases. The CDR3 covers 15 residues. Documented time point: persistent/refractory GD, antithyroid drugs over 5 years with positive TRAb. After RNA was extracted from PBMCs, the TCR library was made from it.

This TCR came from a female donor with Graves disease. This sequence joins TRBV9 and TRBJ1-3; D is unclear. Sequences were derived from peripheral blood mononuclear cells (PBMCs), sampled when the disease was refractory, from a patient treated with antithyroid drugs. CDR3 sequence reads: CASSPSGYSGNTIYF. The CDR3 DNA is TGTGCCAGCAGCCCTTCTGGATACTCTGGAAACACCATATATTTT.